This T cell receptor beta chain was sequenced during a study of blood T cell repertoires in COVID-19. The germline gives CDR1 SGHTA, CDR2 FQGNSA. This CDR3 region has 18 residues. The junction had 7 bases not matched to a gene; V was cut back by 0 bases and J by 0 bases. Generated by immunoSEQ multiplex PCR, the TCRdb table keeps only in-frame clones and is missing some. The profile shows under 250,000 clones, around 81% of them singletons. The chain combines TRBV7-2 with TRBJ2-7; the match to TRBD2 covers 11 bases. Sequenced sample: peripheral blood. This clonotype originated in a woman in her sixties or seventies with active or convalescent COVID-19. CDR3 protein: CASSLAASGRTTSYEQYF. DNA for the CDR3: TGTGCCAGCAGCTTAGCGGCTAGCGGGAGGACGACCTCCTACGAGCAGTACTTC.